The rows below give T cell receptor beta chains drawn from one sample of a study of blood T cell repertoires in COVID-19. Repertoires were generated with immunoSEQ multiplex PCR, while TCRdb's copy carries only in-frame clones and drops some. The table shows 350,000 to 450,000 clones, with more than 80% occurring only once. The specimen sequenced was peripheral blood. The receptors originated from a man aged 40-49 years with acute or convalescent COVID-19. The CDR3 runs from the conserved cysteine through the conserved F or W. A D gene is named only where the DNA matches it firmly. Only some rows state a clone size, as once, few, many or a class for expanded clones.

J | length | size | D | V | CDR3 | DNA
TRBJ2-5 | 16 | NA | NA | TRBV7-8 | CASSLASGGESETQYF | TGTGCCAGCAGCTTAGCTTCGGGGGGCGAATCGGAGACCCAGTACTTC
TRBJ1-2 | 16 | NA | NA | TRBV9 | CASSEYQGSLNYGYTF | TGTGCCAGCAGCGAATATCAGGGATCGCTTAACTATGGCTACACCTTC
TRBJ2-1 | 11 | NA | NA | TRBV30 | CAWSVSDEQFF | TGTGCCTGGAGTGTAAGCGATGAGCAGTTCTTC
TRBJ1-3 | 15 | NA | NA | TRBV5-5 | CASSLAVLPGNTIYF | TGTGCCAGCAGCTTGGCCGTTCTCCCTGGAAACACCATATATTTT
TRBJ2-3 | 14 | NA | NA | TRBV15 | CATSARVITDTQYF | TGTGCCACCAGCGCCAGGGTTATAACAGATACGCAGTATTTT
TRBJ1-6 | 16 | NA | TRBD1 | TRBV11-2 | CASSLTPGQANSPLHF | TGTGCCAGCAGCTTAACCCCGGGACAGGCTAATTCACCCCTCCACTTT
TRBJ1-2 | 14 | once | NA | TRBV18 | CASSLPGSYYGYTF | TGTGCCAGCTCACTTCCAGGGTCTTACTATGGCTACACCTTC
TRBJ1-2 | 16 | NA | NA | TRBV19 | CASSIWGKSAGNGYTF | TGTGCCAGTAGTATTTGGGGTAAATCGGCAGGGAATGGCTACACCTTC
TRBJ2-7 | 18 | NA | NA | TRBV7-3 | CASSLNPPSASHSYEQYF | TGTGCCAGCAGCTTAAACCCACCTTCGGCTAGCCACTCCTACGAGCAGTACTTC
TRBJ2-3 | 15 | NA | NA | TRBV11-3 | CASSLGGGRADTQYF | TGTGCCAGCAGCCTAGGGGGAGGAAGGGCAGATACGCAGTATTTT
TRBJ1-5 | 14 | once | NA | TRBV6-5 | CASSPRDTGGPQHF | TGTGCCAGCAGCCCCCGGGACACCGGTGGGCCCCAGCATTTT
TRBJ2-3 | 16 | NA | TRBD2 | TRBV6-4 | CASSDSAGGSTDTQYF | TGTGCCAGCAGTGACTCCGCGGGGGGAAGCACAGATACGCAGTATTTT
TRBJ1-1 | 13 | NA | NA | TRBV7-9 | CASSRGLNTEAFF | TGTGCCAGCAGCCGAGGGTTGAACACTGAAGCTTTCTTT
TRBJ1-6 | 17 | NA | TRBD1 | TRBV7-9 | CASSLVGQGEYNSPLHF | TGTGCCAGCAGCTTAGTGGGACAGGGAGAGTATAATTCACCCCTCCACTTT
TRBJ1-4 | 13 | NA | NA | TRBV7-8 | CASSLVLLEKLFF | TGTGCCAGCAGCTTAGTACTCCTTGAAAAACTGTTTTTT
TRBJ2-7 | 15 | NA | NA | TRBV29-1 | CSVLWQADPSYEQYF | TGCAGCGTTCTTTGGCAGGCCGACCCCTCCTACGAGCAGTACTTC
TRBJ1-6 | 13 | NA | TRBD1 | TRBV27 | CASSPRQGSPLHF | TGTGCCAGCAGTCCGCGACAGGGTTCACCCCTCCACTTT
TRBJ1-2 | 16 | NA | TRBD1 | TRBV19 | CASSIVWTGTYYGYTF | TGTGCCAGTAGTATAGTCTGGACAGGGACCTACTATGGCTACACCTTC
TRBJ1-5 | 15 | once | NA | TRBV3-1/TRBV3-2 | CASSQDVEVGQPQHF | TGTGCCAGCAGCCAAGATGTAGAGGTCGGTCAGCCCCAGCATTTT
TRBJ2-3 | 16 | NA | TRBD2 | TRBV5-6 | CASSSLAVPLTDTQYF | TGTGCCAGCAGCTCCCTAGCGGTCCCCCTAACAGATACGCAGTATTTT
TRBJ1-2 | 19 | NA | NA | TRBV21-1 | CASSKGLSAGGLMSPGYTF | TGTGCCAGCAGCAAAGGGCTTTCGGCAGGTGGTCTTATGTCTCCTGGCTACACCTTC
TRBJ1-2 | 16 | NA | TRBD1 | TRBV28 | CASSILTGTGGDGYTF | TGTGCCAGCTCGATACTTACCGGGACAGGGGGCGATGGCTACACCTTC
TRBJ1-1 | 13 | NA | NA | TRBV4-1 | CASSPRGGAEAFF | TGCGCCAGCAGCCCGAGGGGGGGGGCTGAAGCTTTCTTT
TRBJ2-7 | 14 | NA | TRBD1 | TRBV19 | CASSMRQGVYEQYF | TGTGCCAGTAGTATGAGACAGGGGGTCTACGAGCAGTACTTC
TRBJ2-7 | 13 | NA | TRBD1 | TRBV5-1 | CASAGTVPYEQYF | TGCGCCAGTGCCGGGACAGTCCCCTACGAGCAGTACTTC
TRBJ2-5 | 13 | NA | NA | TRBV25-1 | CASSEWSKETQYF | TGTGCCAGCAGTGAATGGAGTAAAGAGACCCAGTACTTC
TRBJ2-2 | 14 | NA | TRBD1 | TRBV30 | CAWSAGQGAGELFF | TGTGCCTGGAGTGCCGGCCAGGGGGCCGGGGAGCTGTTTTTT
TRBJ2-7 | 13 | NA | TRBD2 | TRBV5-1 | CASKSGETYEQYF | TGCGCCAGCAAGAGCGGGGAAACCTACGAGCAGTACTTC
TRBJ2-7 | 12 | NA | TRBD2 | TRBV2 | CASSERTRRQYF | TGTGCCAGCAGTGAACGGACTAGGCGGCAGTACTTC
TRBJ2-1 | 18 | NA | NA | TRBV28 | CASSPNLGAHSLGNEQFF | TGTGCCAGCAGTCCCAACCTGGGGGCGCATTCGCTAGGCAATGAGCAGTTCTTC
TRBJ1-2 | 12 | NA | TRBD1 | TRBV29-1 | CSAMDRNYGYTF | TGCAGCGCAATGGACAGGAACTATGGCTACACCTTC
TRBJ1-2 | 14 | NA | NA | TRBV4-1 | CASSQSAGDYGYTF | TGCGCCAGCAGCCAGTCGGCAGGCGATTATGGCTACACCTTC
TRBJ1-2 | 14 | NA | NA | TRBV28 | CASSLIGGNYGYTF | TGTGCCAGCAGTTTAATAGGGGGAAACTATGGCTACACCTTC
TRBJ2-7 | 16 | once | NA | TRBV27 | CASSLLSGVGAYEQYF | TGTGCCAGCAGTTTACTCTCAGGGGTAGGGGCCTACGAGCAGTACTTC
TRBJ2-7 | 15 | once | NA | TRBV7-9 | CASSLAQGVIYEQYF | TGTGCCAGCAGCTTGGCACAGGGAGTTATCTACGAGCAGTACTTC
TRBJ1-1 | 16 | once | NA | TRBV2 | CASSVETELMNTEAFF | TGTGCCAGCAGTGTGGAAACAGAGTTAATGAACACTGAAGCTTTCTTT
TRBJ2-1 | 16 | NA | TRBD2 | TRBV6-1 | CASSEDPGLAYNEQFF | TGTGCCAGCAGTGAAGATCCGGGACTAGCGTACAATGAGCAGTTCTTC
TRBJ2-3 | 15 | NA | NA | TRBV6-5 | CATHFQGLSTDTQYF | TGTGCCACCCATTTCCAGGGCCTTAGCACAGATACGCAGTATTTT
TRBJ2-3 | 14 | NA | NA | TRBV27 | CASSLFVGGDTQYF | TGTGCCAGCAGTTTATTCGTAGGGGGAGATACGCAGTATTTT
TRBJ1-4 | 12 | NA | NA | TRBV5-8 | CASSLRVEKLFF | TGTGCCAGCAGCCTCCGGGTTGAAAAACTGTTTTTT